This T cell receptor (beta chain) was sequenced in a study of blood T cell repertoires in COVID-19. Measured with immunoSEQ multiplex PCR; TCRdb has only the in-frame clones, and not every one. This repertoire shows 310,000 or so clones, roughly 87% found once; its top ten account for 8% to 9.5%. Trimming left V 3 bases short and J 4 bases short, with 6 bases between. CDR1 is LNHDA, CDR2 SQIVND, per germline (reference sequence). This CDR3 spans 12 amino acids. The clonotype was recovered from a woman younger than 30 who had recovered from COVID-19. This sequence joins TRBV19 and TRBJ1-1; D unresolved. The sequenced sample was PBMCs or T cells enriched from blood (not recorded which). The CDR3 protein is CASSIGSTEAFF. CDR3 bases: TGTGCCAGTAGTATTGGGAGCACTGAAGCTTTCTTT.